This TCR beta chain was identified during a study of T cells in Graves' hyperthyroidism and ophthalmopathy. Uncontrolled infection, other autoimmune disease, pregnancy or lactation disqualified patients from enrolment. Many counts were recorded for this clonotype. The antigen remains unidentified. The V gene end was trimmed by 5 bases and the J gene end by 0 bases; junction bases not matched to a gene: 18. Germline loops: CDR1 LGHNT, CDR2 FRNRAP. CDR3 size: 20 residues. Using RNA transcripts as the source, TCR beta CDR3 regions were amplified. When the TCR CDR3 underwent first-round RT-PCR, the HTBI primer set was used. One entry per CDR3 protein results from TCRdb running MiXCR on the multiplex PCR reads. Of fewer than 600,000 distinct CDR3 sequences in the sample, about 14% were seen once. Study results and caveats: Ophthalmopathy stood apart from stable hyperthyroidism in a 13 V-J model. Ophthalmopathy was identified by the model a median approximately 6.4 months ahead of onset. Clonotypes that were expanded in thyroid above 0.001 mostly appeared in blood too.

The rearrangement uses TRBV12-5 and TRBJ2-1; 8 nucleotides match TRBD2. This receptor was taken from a woman in her 40s with Graves' hyperthyroidism. The sample was blood. CDR3 coding DNA: TGTGCTAGTGGTCAGAAAGGGCTAGCGGGCTTTTTGAGCTCCTACAATGAGCAGTTCTTC. The encoded protein is CASGQKGLAGFLSSYNEQFF.